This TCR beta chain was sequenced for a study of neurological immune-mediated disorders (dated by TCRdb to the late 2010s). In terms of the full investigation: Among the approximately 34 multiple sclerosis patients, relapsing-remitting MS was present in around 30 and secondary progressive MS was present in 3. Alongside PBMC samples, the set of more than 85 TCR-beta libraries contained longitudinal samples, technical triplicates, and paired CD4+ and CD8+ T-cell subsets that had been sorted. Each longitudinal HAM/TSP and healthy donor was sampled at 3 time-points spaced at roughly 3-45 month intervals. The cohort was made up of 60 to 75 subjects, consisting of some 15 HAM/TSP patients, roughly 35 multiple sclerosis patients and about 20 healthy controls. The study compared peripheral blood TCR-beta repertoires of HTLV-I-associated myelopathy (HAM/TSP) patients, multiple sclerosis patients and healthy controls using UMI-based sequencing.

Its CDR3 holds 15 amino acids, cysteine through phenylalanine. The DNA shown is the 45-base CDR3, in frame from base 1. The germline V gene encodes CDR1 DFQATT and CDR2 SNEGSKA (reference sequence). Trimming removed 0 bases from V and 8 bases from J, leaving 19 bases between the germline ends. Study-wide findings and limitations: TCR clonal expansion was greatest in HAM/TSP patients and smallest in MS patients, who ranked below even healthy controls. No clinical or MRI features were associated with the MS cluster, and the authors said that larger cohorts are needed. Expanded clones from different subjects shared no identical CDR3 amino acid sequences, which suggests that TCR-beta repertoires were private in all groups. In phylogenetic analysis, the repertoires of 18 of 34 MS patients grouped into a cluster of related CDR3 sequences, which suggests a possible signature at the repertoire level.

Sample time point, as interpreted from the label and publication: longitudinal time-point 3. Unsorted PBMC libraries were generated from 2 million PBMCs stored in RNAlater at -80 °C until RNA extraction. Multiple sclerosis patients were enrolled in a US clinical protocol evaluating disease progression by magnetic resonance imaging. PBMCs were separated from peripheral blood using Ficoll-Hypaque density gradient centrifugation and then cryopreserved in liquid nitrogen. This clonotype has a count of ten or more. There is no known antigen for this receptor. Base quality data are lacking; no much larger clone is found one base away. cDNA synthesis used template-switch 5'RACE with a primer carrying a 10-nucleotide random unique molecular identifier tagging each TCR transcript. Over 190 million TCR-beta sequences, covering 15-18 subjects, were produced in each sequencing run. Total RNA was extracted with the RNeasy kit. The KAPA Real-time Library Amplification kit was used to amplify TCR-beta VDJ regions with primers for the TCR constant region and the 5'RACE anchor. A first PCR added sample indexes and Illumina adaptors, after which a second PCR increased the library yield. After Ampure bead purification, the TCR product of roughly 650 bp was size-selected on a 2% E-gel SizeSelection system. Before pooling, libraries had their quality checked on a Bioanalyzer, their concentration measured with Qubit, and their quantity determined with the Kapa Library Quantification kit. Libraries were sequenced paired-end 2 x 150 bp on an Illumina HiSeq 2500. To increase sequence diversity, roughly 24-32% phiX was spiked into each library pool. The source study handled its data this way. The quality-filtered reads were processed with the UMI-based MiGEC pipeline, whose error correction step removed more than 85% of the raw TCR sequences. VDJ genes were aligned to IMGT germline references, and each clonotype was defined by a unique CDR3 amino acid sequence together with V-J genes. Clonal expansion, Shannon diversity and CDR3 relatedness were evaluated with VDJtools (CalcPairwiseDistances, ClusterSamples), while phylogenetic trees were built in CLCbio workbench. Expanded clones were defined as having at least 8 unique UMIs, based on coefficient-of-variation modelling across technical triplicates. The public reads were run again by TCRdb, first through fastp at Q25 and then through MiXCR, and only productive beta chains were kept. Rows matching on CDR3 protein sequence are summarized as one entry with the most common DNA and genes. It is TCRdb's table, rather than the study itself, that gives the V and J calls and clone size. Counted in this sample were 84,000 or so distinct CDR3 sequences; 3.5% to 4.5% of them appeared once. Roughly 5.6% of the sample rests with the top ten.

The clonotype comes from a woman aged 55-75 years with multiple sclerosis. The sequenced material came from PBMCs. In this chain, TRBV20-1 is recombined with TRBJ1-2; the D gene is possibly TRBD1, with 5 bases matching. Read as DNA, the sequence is TGCAGTGCTAGAGATCCACTCGGGGGGACCGTGGGCTACACCTTC. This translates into CSARDPLGGTVGYTF.